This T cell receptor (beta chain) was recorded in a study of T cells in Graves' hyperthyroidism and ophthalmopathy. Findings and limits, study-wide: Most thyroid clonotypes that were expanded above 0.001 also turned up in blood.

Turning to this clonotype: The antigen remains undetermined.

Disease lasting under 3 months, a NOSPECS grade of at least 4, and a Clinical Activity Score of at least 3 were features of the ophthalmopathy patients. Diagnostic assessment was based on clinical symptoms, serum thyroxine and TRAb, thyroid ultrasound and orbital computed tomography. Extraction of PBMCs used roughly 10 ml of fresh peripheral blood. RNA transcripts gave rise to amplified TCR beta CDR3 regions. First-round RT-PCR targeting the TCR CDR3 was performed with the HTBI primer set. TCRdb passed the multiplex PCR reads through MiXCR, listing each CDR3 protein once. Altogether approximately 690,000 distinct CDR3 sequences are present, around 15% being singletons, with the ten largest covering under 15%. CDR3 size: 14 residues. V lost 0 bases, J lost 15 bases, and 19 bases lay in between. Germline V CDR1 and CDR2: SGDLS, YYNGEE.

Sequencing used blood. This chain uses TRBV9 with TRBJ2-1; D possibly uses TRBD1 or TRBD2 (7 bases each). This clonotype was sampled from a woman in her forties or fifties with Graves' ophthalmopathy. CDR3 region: CASSVAPGGTEMFF. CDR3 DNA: TGTGCCAGCAGCGTAGCTCCCGGGGGGACAGAGATGTTCTTC. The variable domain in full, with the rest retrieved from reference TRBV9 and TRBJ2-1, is DSGVTQTPKHLITATGQRVTLRCSPRSGDLSVYWYQQSLDQGLQFLIQYYNGEERAKGNILERFSAQQFPDLHSELNLSSLELGDSALYFCASSVAPGGTEMFFGPGTRLTVL.